Each of the 23 T cell receptor beta chains below was sequenced from the same sample in a study of T cell responses to AZD1222 COVID-19 vaccine. Generated by immunoSEQ multiplex PCR, the TCRdb table keeps only in-frame clones and is missing some. The sample yields roughly 150,000 clones, 70% to 90% seen once. Sequencing used peripheral blood, obtained on day 0 of AZD1222 vaccination. The receptors come from an adult in good health.

This chain joins TRBV30 and TRBJ2-1; unclear D gene. V shed 0 bases and J shed 4 bases, with 13 bases lying between them. CDR1 and CDR2 from the germline V gene are GTSNPN and SVGIG (reference sequence). The CDR3 loop spans 15 amino acids. The CDR3 DNA is TGTGCCTGGAGTGTACGTCCGGGCGCTTACAATGAGCAGTTCTTC. Protein: CAWSVRPGAYNEQFF.

V usage is TRBV6-5 and J usage is TRBJ1-1; D perhaps matches TRBD1 (6 bases). This CDR3 spans 13 amino acids. V was cut by 5 bases and J by 1 base, with 8 bases left in between. Germline V gene lookup returns CDR1 MNHEY and CDR2 SVGAGI. CDR3 region: CASSLTGNTEAFF. In DNA form, the CDR3 reads TGTGCCAGCAGTCTGACAGGGAACACTGAAGCTTTCTTT.

This clone has a handful of counts. V and J are TRBV3-1 (or the pseudogene TRBV3-2) and TRBJ1-6; 8 nucleotides match TRBD1. V was pared by 4 bases and J by 7 bases, with 9 bases of the junction left unmatched. Looked up from germline, CDR1 is LGHDT and CDR2 is YNNKEL (reference sequence). The CDR3 has 16 residues. The CDR3 spells CASSPQSGGVNSPLHF. In DNA, the CDR3 is TGTGCCAGCAGCCCTCAGTCAGGGGGCGTAAATTCACCCCTCCACTTT.

V is TRBV4-2 and J is TRBJ2-2; unclear D gene. CDR1 and CDR2 from the germline V gene are LGHNA and YNFKEQ. Trimming cost V 0 bases and J 13 bases, with 9 bases left between them. The CDR3 is 12 amino acids. The CDR3 nucleotides read TGTGCCAGCAGCCAAGATCTCGACTCGCTGTTTTTT. Translating gives CASSQDLDSLFF.

V is TRBV30 and J is TRBJ2-3; possible D gene TRBD2, 6 bases. Germline CDR1 reads GTSNPN; CDR2 reads SVGIG (reference sequence). The CDR3 extends over 15 amino acids. Trimming cost V 3 bases and J 3 bases, with 16 bases left between them. The CDR3 sequence is CAWSLRARGTDTQYF. The CDR3 DNA reads TGTGCCTGGAGCCTCCGGGCCCGGGGGACAGATACGCAGTATTTT.

The chain couples TRBV2 to TRBJ1-5, with 10 positions matching TRBD1. CDR3 length equals 15 residues. Trimming at V came to 4 bases and at J to 7 bases, leaving 7 bases not matched to a gene. CDR1 and CDR2 from the germline V gene are SNHLY and FYNNEI. CDR3 coding DNA: TGTGCCAGCAGTGGGGACAGGGGATGGGGCCAGCCCCAGCATTTT. This translates into CASSGDRGWGQPQHF.

The chain uses TRBV4-1 and TRBJ2-7; 14 positions match TRBD2. The J segment lost 5 bases and the V segment lost 4 bases, leaving 16 bases of the junction unmatched. CDR1 MGHRA and CDR2 YSYEKL come from the germline V gene. The CDR3 runs to 19 residues. The CDR3 here is CASSPEGLAGEGDFHEQYF. CDR3 DNA sequence: TGCGCCAGCAGCCCTGAGGGACTAGCGGGAGAAGGGGACTTCCACGAGCAGTACTTC.

This chain's CDR3 is CASRRTSGTFYNEQFF. CDR3 nucleotide sequence: TGTGCCAGCAGGCGGACTAGCGGTACCTTCTACAATGAGCAGTTCTTC. The genes are TRBV7-9 and TRBJ2-1; 10 positions match TRBD2. The CDR3 has 16 amino acids. V lost 6 bases and J lost 3; bases outside the gene matches: 8. Germline V gene data show CDR1 as SEHNR and CDR2 as FQNEAQ (reference sequence).

This clone has more than one count but fewer than ten. Other nucleotide sequences from this sample produce the same CDR3. The rearrangement joins TRBV9 to TRBJ2-2; D could derive from TRBD1 or TRBD2 (5 bases each). CDR1 is SGDLS and CDR2 is YYNGEE in the germline V gene. V was clipped by 2 bases and J by 2 bases, with 10 bases between them. There are 15 residues in the CDR3. The CDR3 DNA follows: TGTGCCAGCAGCGTGGGGGTCCTAAACACCGGGGAGCTGTTTTTT. This translates into CASSVGVLNTGELFF.

V is TRBV7-2 and J is TRBJ2-2, with D unresolved. The V end lost 11 bases, the J end lost 9 bases, and 19 bases lay between the germline ends. CDR1 and CDR2 (germline): SGHTA, FQGNSA. This CDR3 is built from 13 residues. CDR3 bases: TGTGCCTCGGAGTTAGGGCTAGGCAGGGAGCTGTTTTTT. Amino acids: CASELGLGRELFF.

This clone was recorded only once. The rearrangement joins TRBV30 to TRBJ1-2; no definite D call. Trimming stripped 1 base from V and 8 bases from J, with 23 bases between. There are 16 residues in the CDR3. CDR1 is GTSNPN and CDR2 is SVGIG in the germline V gene (reference sequence). This CDR3 is CAWSAPAGYVWSGYTF. CDR3 nucleotides: TGTGCCTGGAGTGCCCCCGCTGGCTATGTATGGTCAGGCTACACCTTC.

The rearrangement joins TRBV28 to TRBJ2-7, with TRBD1 as a possible D gene (7 bases). Germline V gives CDR1 MDHEN, CDR2 SYDVKM. There are 14 residues in the CDR3. Trimming removed 5 bases from V and 6 bases from J, with 17 bases in between. The chain's CDR3 is CASSPLGQGGEQYF. The CDR3 DNA is TGTGCCAGCAGTCCTCTCGGTCAGGGGGGCGAGCAGTACTTC.

The gene calls are TRBV18 and TRBJ1-1; D possibly corresponds to TRBD1 (6 bases). This CDR3 is 14 amino acids long. Germline loops: CDR1 KGHSH, CDR2 LQKENI. V lost 4 bases, J lost 0 bases, and 9 bases lay in between. The CDR3 sequence is CASSHDRMNTEAFF. Here the CDR3 DNA reads TGTGCCAGCTCACACGACAGGATGAACACTGAAGCTTTCTTT.

This sequence joins TRBV30 and TRBJ1-4; TRBD1 might be the D (5 bases). Trimming pared 1 base from V and 8 bases from J, leaving 11 bases between. This CDR3 contains 13 residues. Per germline, CDR1 GTSNPN and CDR2 SVGIG (reference sequence). The CDR3 nucleotides read TGTGCCTGGAGTGACAAGACAGTGGAAAAACTGTTTTTT. It specifies CAWSDKTVEKLFF.

CDR3 nucleotide sequence: TGCGCCAGCAAGGGTAGCGGGGGGATTTTGACAGATACGCAGTATTTT. As protein: CASKGSGGILTDTQYF. The rearrangement uses TRBV4-1 and TRBJ2-3; 10 bases line up with TRBD2. Germline V CDR1 and CDR2: MGHRA, YSYEKL. CDR3 size: 16 residues. V lost 7 bases, J lost 3 bases, and 10 bases stayed unmatched.

This clone was observed a single time. The V gene is TRBV18, the J gene TRBJ1-5, with 7 bases lining up with TRBD1. The CDR3 consists of 16 residues. The J segment lost 1 base and the V segment lost 6 bases, leaving 9 bases of the junction unmatched. CDR1 KGHSH and CDR2 LQKENI come from the germline V gene. Here the CDR3 DNA reads TGTGCCAGCTCCCTAGGGGCAGGGGGAAGCAATCAGCCCCAGCATTTT. Amino acids: CASSLGAGGSNQPQHF.

This clone was observed once. The chain is built from TRBV28 and TRBJ1-5; D is unresolved. There are 17 residues in the CDR3. Trimming left V 7 bases short and J 0 bases short, with 19 bases between. Germline CDR1 is MDHEN and CDR2 is SYDVKM. The CDR3 DNA is TGTGCCAGCACCCAAGTGACCCCGGCGGATAGCAATCAGCCCCAGCATTTT. Its translation: CASTQVTPADSNQPQHF.

The chain uses TRBV5-1 and TRBJ2-7; D call uncertain. The germline V gene has CDR1 SGHRS and CDR2 YFSETQ. Deletions cut 1 base from V and 4 bases from J, with 9 bases between. There are 13 residues in the CDR3. CDR3 region: CASSLFPGYEQYF. The CDR3 DNA follows: TGCGCCAGCAGCTTGTTCCCGGGTTACGAGCAGTACTTC.

The chain couples TRBV5-6 to TRBJ1-1; possibly TRBD1 for D (5 bases). The V gene's germline CDR1 is SGHDT and CDR2 YYEEEE. V lost 4 bases and J 1 base, leaving 17 bases between the germline ends. The CDR3 sequence is 16 residues long. The DNA for the CDR3 is TGTGCCAGCAGCCTAATTGGCGGGGACTCGAACACTGAAGCTTTCTTT. This sequence encodes CASSLIGGDSNTEAFF.

V usage is TRBV12-3 or TRBV12-4 and J usage is TRBJ2-3; D is unresolved. This CDR3 contains 13 residues. The V end lost 7 bases, the J end lost 8 bases, and 16 bases lay between the germline ends. This chain's CDR3 is CASTLWSARTQYF. Here the CDR3 DNA reads TGTGCCAGCACTCTGTGGTCCGCCCGTACGCAGTATTTT.

This clone was recorded a few times. The V gene is TRBV27, the J gene TRBJ1-2; perhaps TRBD1 as D (6 bases). The germline V and J ends were trimmed by 6 bases and 1 base, with 15 bases remaining between them. The V gene's germline CDR1 is MNHEY and CDR2 SMNVEV (reference sequence). The CDR3 is made up of 15 amino acids. The CDR3 nucleotides read TGTGCCAGCAGACTTAACAGGGAGGGTAACTATGGCTACACCTTC. Protein: CASRLNREGNYGYTF.

The rearrangement joins TRBV19 to TRBJ1-6, with D possibly matching TRBD1 (6 bases). V was clipped by 9 bases and J by 7 bases, with 19 bases between them. Germline values: CDR1 LNHDA, CDR2 SQIVND (reference sequence). This CDR3 region has 15 residues. In DNA, the CDR3 is TGTGCCAGCCGCCTCCAGGGGTCGGGGAATTCACCCCTCCACTTT. This codes for CASRLQGSGNSPLHF.

V gene TRBV28 combines with J gene TRBJ1-4; no definite D call. The CDR3 totals 15 residues. Trimming took off 5 bases at V and 2 bases at J, with 12 bases between the two ends. Germline-derived CDR1 and CDR2 are MDHEN and SYDVKM. The CDR3 DNA reads as TGTGCCAGCAGTCCTAAAGTGGGTACTAATGAAAAACTGTTTTTT. This translates into CASSPKVGTNEKLFF. Complete variable domain (other parts from reference TRBV28 and TRBJ1-4): DVKVTQSSRYLVKRTGEKVFLECVQDMDHENMFWYRQDPGLGLRLIYFSYDVKMKEKGDIPEGYSVSREKKERFSLILESASTNQTSMYLCASSPKVGTNEKLFFGSGTQLSVL.